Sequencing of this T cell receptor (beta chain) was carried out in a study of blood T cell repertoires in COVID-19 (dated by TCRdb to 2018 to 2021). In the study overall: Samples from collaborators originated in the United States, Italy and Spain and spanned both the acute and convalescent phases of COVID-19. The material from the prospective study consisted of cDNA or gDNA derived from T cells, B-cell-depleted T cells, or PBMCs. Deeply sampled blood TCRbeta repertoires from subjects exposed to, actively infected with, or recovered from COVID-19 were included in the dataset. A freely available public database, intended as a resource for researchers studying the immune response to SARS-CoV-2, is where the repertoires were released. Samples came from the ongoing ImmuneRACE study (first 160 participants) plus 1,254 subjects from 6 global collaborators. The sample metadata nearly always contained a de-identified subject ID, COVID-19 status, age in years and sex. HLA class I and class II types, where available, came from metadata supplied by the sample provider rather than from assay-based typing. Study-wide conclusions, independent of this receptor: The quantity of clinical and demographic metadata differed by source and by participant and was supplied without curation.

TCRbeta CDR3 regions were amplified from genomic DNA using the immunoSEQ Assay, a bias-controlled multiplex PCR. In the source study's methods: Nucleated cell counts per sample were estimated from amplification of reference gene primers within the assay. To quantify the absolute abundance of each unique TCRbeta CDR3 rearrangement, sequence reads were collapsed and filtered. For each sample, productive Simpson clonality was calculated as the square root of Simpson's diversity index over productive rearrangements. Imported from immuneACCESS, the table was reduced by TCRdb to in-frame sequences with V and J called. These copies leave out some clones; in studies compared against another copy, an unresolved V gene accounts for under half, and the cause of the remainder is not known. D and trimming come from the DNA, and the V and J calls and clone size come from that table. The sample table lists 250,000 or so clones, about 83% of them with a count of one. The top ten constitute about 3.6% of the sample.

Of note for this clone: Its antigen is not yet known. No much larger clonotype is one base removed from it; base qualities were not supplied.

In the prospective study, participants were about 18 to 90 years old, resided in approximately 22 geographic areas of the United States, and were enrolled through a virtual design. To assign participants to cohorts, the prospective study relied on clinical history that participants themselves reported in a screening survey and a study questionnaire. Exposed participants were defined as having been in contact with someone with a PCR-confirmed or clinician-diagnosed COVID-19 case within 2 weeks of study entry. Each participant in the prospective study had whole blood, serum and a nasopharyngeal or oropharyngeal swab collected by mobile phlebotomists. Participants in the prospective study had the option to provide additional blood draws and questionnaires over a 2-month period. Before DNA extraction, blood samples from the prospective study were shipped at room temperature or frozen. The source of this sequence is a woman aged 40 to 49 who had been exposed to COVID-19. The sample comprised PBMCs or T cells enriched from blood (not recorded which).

The CDR3 protein sequence reads: CASNDGQGGDEQYF. The DNA reads TGTGCCAGTAACGATGGACAGGGTGGGGACGAGCAGTACTTC. The chain is encoded by TRBV19 joined to TRBJ2-7; TRBD1 fits 8 bases in the junction. CDR1 and CDR2 were assigned from the germline V gene (reference sequence) as LNHDA and SQIVND. Ends trimmed: V by 7 bases, J by 5 bases; bases unmatched to a gene: 10. From cysteine to phenylalanine, the CDR3 is 14 amino acids long. The read is trimmed to its CDR3 DNA, 42 bases read in frame from base 1.